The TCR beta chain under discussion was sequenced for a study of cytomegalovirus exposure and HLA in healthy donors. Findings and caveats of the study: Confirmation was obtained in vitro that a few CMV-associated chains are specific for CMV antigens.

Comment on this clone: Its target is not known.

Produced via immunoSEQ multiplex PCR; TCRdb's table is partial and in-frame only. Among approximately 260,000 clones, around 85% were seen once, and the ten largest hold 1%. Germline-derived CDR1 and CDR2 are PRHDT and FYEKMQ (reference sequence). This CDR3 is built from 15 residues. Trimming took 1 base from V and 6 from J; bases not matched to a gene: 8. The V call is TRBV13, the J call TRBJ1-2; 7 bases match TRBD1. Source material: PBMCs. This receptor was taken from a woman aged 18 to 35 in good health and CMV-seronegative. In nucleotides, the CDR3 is TGTGCCAGCAGCTTAGAACGCAGGGGGAATCATGGCTACACCTTC. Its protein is CASSLERRGNHGYTF.